The 7 T cell receptor beta chains below were found in one sample sequenced in a study of early T cells in non-severe SARS-CoV-2 infection. TCRdb re-analysed the 5' RACE reads in MiXCR, keeping a single row per CDR3 protein. This sample has about 50,000 distinct CDR3 sequences, with approximately 12% found just once. The source material was whole blood, sampled at baseline. Receptors originate from an adult who was a healthcare worker with PCR-confirmed SARS-CoV-2 infection or an uninfected control (not recorded which).

The J gene is TRBJ2-1, the V gene TRBV10-3; TRBD2 might be the D (7 bases). V dropped 4 bases and J dropped 0 bases, with 10 bases sitting between them. The CDR3 is made up of 15 amino acids. Germline-derived CDR1 and CDR2 are ENHRY and SYGVKD. For the CDR3, the DNA is TGTGCCATCAGTGGGGAGGGGGTCTCCTACAATGAGCAGTTCTTC. This gives the protein CAISGEGVSYNEQFF.

This clonotype was seen many times. The gene calls are TRBV28 and TRBJ2-3; D perhaps matches TRBD2 (6 bases). The CDR3 is made up of 14 amino acids. Germline V CDR1 and CDR2: MDHEN, SYDVKM. Trimming pared 8 bases from V and 0 bases from J, leaving 12 bases between. The CDR3 region is CASVRGTSTDTQYF. In nucleotides, the CDR3 is TGTGCCAGCGTACGGGGGACTAGCACAGATACGCAGTATTTT. Supplemented by reference TRBV28 and TRBJ2-3, the full variable domain reads DVKVTQSSRYLVKRTGEKVFLECVQDMDHENMFWYRQDPGLGLRLIYFSYDVKMKEKGDIPEGYSVSREKKERFSLILESASTNQTSMYLCASVRGTSTDTQYFGPGTRLTVL.

This chain joins TRBV5-6 and TRBJ2-5; TRBD2 agrees at 14 bases. CDR1 is SGHDT, CDR2 YYEEEE, per germline. This CDR3 region has 16 residues. With 2 bases clipped from V and 3 bases from J, the junction kept 3 bases outside the gene matches. The CDR3, as DNA: TGTGCCAGCAGCTTTCCGGGACTAGCGGGAGAAGAGACCCAGTACTTC. Encoded protein: CASSFPGLAGEETQYF.

This clonotype was seen many times. CDR3 protein: CASSLAGKAQETQYF. CDR3 DNA sequence: TGTGCCAGCAGTTTAGCGGGAAAAGCACAAGAGACCCAGTACTTC. The chain joins TRBV28 to TRBJ2-5, with D possibly matching TRBD2 (6 bases). V was cut by 2 bases and J by 2 bases, with 12 bases left in between. Germline-derived CDR1 and CDR2 are MDHEN and SYDVKM. The CDR3 has 15 amino acids.

The chain couples TRBV28 to TRBJ2-5; 9 nucleotides align to TRBD1. The germline gives CDR1 MDHEN, CDR2 SYDVKM. This CDR3 has 16 residues. Trimming at V came to 5 bases and at J to 0 bases, leaving 7 bases not matched to a gene. CDR3 bases: TGTGCCAGCAGTCCACAGACAGGGGGGAACCAAGAGACCCAGTACTTC. This gives the protein CASSPQTGGNQETQYF.

This clonotype occurred many times. The chain joins TRBV6-6 to TRBJ1-1, with D hard to call. Germline V gene sequence: CDR1 MNHNY, CDR2 SVGAGI (reference sequence). V was pared by 2 bases and J by 1 base, with 11 bases between. This CDR3 contains 15 residues. CDR3 protein: CASSYRGFKNTEAFF. As DNA, the CDR3 is TGTGCCAGCAGTTACCGTGGGTTTAAGAACACTGAAGCTTTCTTT.

This clonotype was detected a few times. The J gene is TRBJ1-6, the V gene TRBV7-8; D may be TRBD1 (6 bases). In germline, CDR1 is SGHVS, CDR2 FQNEAQ. The CDR3 covers 15 residues. Trimming removed 0 bases from V and 9 bases from J, with 12 bases in between. The CDR3 DNA reads TGTGCCAGCAGCTTAGCGCAAAGGGGGATTTCACCCCTCCACTTT. Protein: CASSLAQRGISPLHF.